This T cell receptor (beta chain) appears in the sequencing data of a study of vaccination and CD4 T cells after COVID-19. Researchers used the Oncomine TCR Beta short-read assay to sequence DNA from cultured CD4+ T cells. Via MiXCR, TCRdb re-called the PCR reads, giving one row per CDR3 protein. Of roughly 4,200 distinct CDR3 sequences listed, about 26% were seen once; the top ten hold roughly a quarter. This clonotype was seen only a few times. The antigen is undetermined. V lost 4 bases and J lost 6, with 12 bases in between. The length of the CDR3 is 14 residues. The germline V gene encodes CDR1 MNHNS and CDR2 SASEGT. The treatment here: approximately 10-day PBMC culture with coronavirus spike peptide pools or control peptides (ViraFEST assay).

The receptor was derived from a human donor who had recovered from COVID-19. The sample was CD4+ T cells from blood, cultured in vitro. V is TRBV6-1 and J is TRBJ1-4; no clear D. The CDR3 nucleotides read TGTGCCAGCAGTGGAGGGATGCGGTATGAAAAACTGTTTTTT. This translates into CASSGGMRYEKLFF.